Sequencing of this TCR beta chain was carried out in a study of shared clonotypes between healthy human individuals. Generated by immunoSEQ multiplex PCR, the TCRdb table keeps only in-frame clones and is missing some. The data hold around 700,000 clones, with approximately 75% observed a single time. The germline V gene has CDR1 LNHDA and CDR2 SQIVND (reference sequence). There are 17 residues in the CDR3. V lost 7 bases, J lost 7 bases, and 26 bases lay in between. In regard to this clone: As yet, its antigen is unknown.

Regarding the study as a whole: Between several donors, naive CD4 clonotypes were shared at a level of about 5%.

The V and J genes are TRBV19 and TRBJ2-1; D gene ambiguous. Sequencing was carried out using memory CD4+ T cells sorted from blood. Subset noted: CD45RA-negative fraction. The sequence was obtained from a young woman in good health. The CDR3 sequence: CASKPSTMGADSNEQFF. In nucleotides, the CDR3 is TGTGCCAGTAAACCCAGCACTATGGGCGCGGATTCGAATGAGCAGTTCTTC.